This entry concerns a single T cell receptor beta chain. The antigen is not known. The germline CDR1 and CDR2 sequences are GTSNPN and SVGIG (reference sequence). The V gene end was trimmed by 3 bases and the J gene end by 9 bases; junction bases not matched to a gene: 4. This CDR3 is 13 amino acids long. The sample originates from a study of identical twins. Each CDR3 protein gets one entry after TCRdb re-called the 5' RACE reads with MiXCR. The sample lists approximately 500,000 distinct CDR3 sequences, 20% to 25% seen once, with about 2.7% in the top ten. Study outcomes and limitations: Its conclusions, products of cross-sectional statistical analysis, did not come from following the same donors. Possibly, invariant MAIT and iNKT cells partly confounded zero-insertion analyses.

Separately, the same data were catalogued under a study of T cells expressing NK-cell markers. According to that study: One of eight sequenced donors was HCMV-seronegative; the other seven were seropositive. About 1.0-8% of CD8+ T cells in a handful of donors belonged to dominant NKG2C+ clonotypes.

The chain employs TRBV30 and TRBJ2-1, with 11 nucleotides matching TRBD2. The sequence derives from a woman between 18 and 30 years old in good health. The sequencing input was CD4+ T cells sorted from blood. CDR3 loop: CAWRASGRIEQFF. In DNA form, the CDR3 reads TGTGCCTGGAGGGCTAGCGGGAGGATTGAGCAGTTCTTC.